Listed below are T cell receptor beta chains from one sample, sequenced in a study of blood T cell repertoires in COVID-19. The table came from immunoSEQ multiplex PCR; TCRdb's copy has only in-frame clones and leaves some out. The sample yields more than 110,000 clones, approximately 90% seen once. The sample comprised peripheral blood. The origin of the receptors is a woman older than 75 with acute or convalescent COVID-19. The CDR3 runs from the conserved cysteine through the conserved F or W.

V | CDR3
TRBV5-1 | CASSTGLAGGRFSYEQYF
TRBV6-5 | CASPQGSGANVLTF
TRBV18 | CASSPPSGGAGNEQFF
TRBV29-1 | CSVDRASRYGYTF
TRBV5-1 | CASSFGQSTGELFF
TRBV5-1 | CASSGTGTTNEKLFF
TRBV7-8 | CASSRGQGGAGELFF
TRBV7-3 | CASSLVQGNRQYF
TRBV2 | CASSVKGAAYEQYF
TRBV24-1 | CATSDLRGGELFF
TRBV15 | CATSIRGPDNYGYTF
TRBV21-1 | CASSPKGPPANEQYF
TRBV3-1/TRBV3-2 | CASSQVLRYNEQFF
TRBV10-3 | CAISDQGARTEAFF
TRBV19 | CASTQTGSGANVLTF
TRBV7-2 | CASSLDSVNQPQHF
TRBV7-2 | CASSPKTSGQETQYF
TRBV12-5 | CASGPGQGTRETQYF
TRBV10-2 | CASSDALGGTSPSEQYF
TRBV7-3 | CASSPQIAGYNEQFF
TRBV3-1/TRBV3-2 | CASSQDRTEPYGYTF
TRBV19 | CASSRGWGTEAFF
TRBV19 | CASSKPGDRGNQPQHF
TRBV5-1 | CASTPQGAYGEQFF
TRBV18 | CASSPPSISGANVLTF
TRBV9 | CASSVGGDSYGYTF
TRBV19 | CAVNSAGGKYF
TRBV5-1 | CASTEGQGLYEQYF
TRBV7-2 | CASSRTGELFF
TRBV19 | CASSITGINSPLHF
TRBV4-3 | CASSQDLVAGNQPQHF
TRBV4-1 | CASSQVGVPGQGGEKLFF
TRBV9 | CASSVGEELNTEAFF